The 32 T cell receptor beta chains below were found in one sample sequenced in a study of blood T cell repertoires in COVID-19. Generated by immunoSEQ multiplex PCR, the TCRdb table keeps only in-frame clones and is missing some. This table has a few hundred thousand clones, roughly 90% appearing once. The sequencing sample was made of peripheral blood. Source of these receptors: a young woman with COVID-19, enrolled during active disease.

The rearrangement links TRBV27 to TRBJ1-6; 7 bases are shared with TRBD1. The junction had 10 bases not matched to a gene; V was cut back by 5 bases and J by 3 bases. There are 17 residues in the CDR3. Germline values: CDR1 MNHEY, CDR2 SMNVEV (reference sequence). CDR3 region: CASSTGVPTYYNSPLHF. The DNA of the CDR3 is TGTGCCAGCAGTACAGGGGTCCCAACCTACTATAATTCACCCCTCCACTTT.

This chain's CDR3 is CASSQEVAATYNEQFF. The CDR3 DNA follows: TGCGCCAGCAGCCAGGAGGTGGCTGCGACCTACAATGAGCAGTTCTTC. The chain joins TRBV4-3 to TRBJ2-1, with D perhaps TRBD2 (5 bases). The CDR3 length is 16 residues. V was cut by 3 bases and J by 2 bases, with 14 bases left in between. The germline CDR1 and CDR2 sequences are LGHNA and YSLEER.

V is TRBV21-1 and J is TRBJ2-7; no check of the table's D call, TRBD1, against the DNA was made. TRBV21-1 has pseudogene status. This CDR3 is built from 13 residues. This chain's CDR3 is CASSNVAVYEQYV. The CDR3 coding sequence is TGTGCCAGCAGCAACGTGGCCGTCTACGAGCAGTACGTC.

The rearrangement uses TRBV4-2 and TRBJ1-2, with 10 bases aligning to TRBD1. Germline trimming cut 1 base from V and 3 bases from J; bases unmatched to any gene: 2. Germline values: CDR1 LGHNA, CDR2 YNFKEQ. The length of the CDR3 is 15 residues. Here the CDR3 DNA reads TGTGCCAGCAGCCAAGGGACAGGGGGGGACTATGGCTACACCTTC. This encodes CASSQGTGGDYGYTF.

The chain combines TRBV11-3 with TRBJ2-5; D is perhaps TRBD2 (6 bases). V was cut by 5 bases and J by 1 base, with 14 bases left in between. This CDR3 is built from 15 residues. Germline V gene data show CDR1 as SGHNT and CDR2 as YENEEA. CDR3 bases: TGTGCCAGCAGCCAATGGAGGGGACCCCAAGAGACCCAGTACTTC. Its protein product is CASSQWRGPQETQYF.

This sequence joins TRBV6-5 and TRBJ1-2; 7 nucleotides line up with TRBD1. CDR3 length equals 13 residues. The V gene end was trimmed by 2 bases and the J gene end by 8 bases; junction bases not matched to a gene: 5. Per germline, CDR1 MNHEY and CDR2 SVGAGI. The CDR3 nucleotides are TGTGCCAGCAGTTACCTCAGGGGGGACGGCTACACCTTC. Translation: CASSYLRGDGYTF.

This clone has a single count. The V gene is TRBV12-5, the J gene TRBJ1-5, with D hard to call. Trimming shortened V by 6 bases and J by 10 bases, and 4 bases separated the two germline ends. The CDR3 is 9 residues long. CDR1 is LGHNT and CDR2 is FRNRAP in the germline V gene. This CDR3 is CASGPPQHF. The CDR3 DNA sequence: TGTGCTAGTGGCCCACCCCAGCATTTT.

V gene TRBV6-6 combines with J gene TRBJ2-3; no definite D call. CDR3 length: 11 residues. The germline V gene has CDR1 MNHNY and CDR2 SVGAGI (reference sequence). V was shortened by 7 bases and J by 4 bases, with 6 bases between the two germline ends. The DNA of the CDR3 is TGTGCCAGCACCTACTCAGATACGCAGTATTTT. The encoded protein is CASTYSDTQYF.

The chain employs TRBV25-1 and TRBJ1-6; D gene ambiguous. The CDR3 has 15 amino acids. The V and J ends lost 5 bases and 6 bases respectively, with 14 bases between them. Germline lookup yields CDR1 MGHDK and CDR2 SYGVNS. The CDR3 region has the DNA TGTGCCAGCAGTACGACGGACGGGGTTAATTCACCCCTCCACTTT. Amino acids: CASSTTDGVNSPLHF.

V and J are TRBV11-2 and TRBJ2-7, with 10 bases matching TRBD2. CDR3 length equals 16 residues. The V and J ends lost 1 base and 4 bases, in that order; junction bases with no gene match: 7. Germline V gene data show CDR1 as SGHAT and CDR2 as FQNNGV. The CDR3 spells CASSLVVETSGYEQYF. In DNA form, the CDR3 reads TGTGCCAGCAGCTTAGTCGTGGAGACTAGCGGGTACGAGCAGTACTTC.

The chain couples TRBV19 to TRBJ2-5; weak D call: TRBD1 (6 bases). From germline, CDR1 is LNHDA and CDR2 SQIVND (reference sequence). The ends were cut back, 6 bases at V and 5 bases at J, with 13 bases in the middle. This CDR3 is 13 amino acids long. The CDR3 here is CASSLDSGETQYF. In DNA form, the CDR3 reads TGTGCCAGTAGCCTGGACAGTGGGGAGACCCAGTACTTC.

This clone was found once. V is TRBV7-9 and J is TRBJ2-7; 11 nucleotides agree with TRBD1. CDR3 length equals 15 residues. The germline CDR1 and CDR2 sequences are SEHNR and FQNEAQ (reference sequence). V was clipped by 5 bases and J by 1 base; unmatched bases: 4. CDR3 nucleotide sequence: TGTGCCAGCAGCAAGGACAGGGGGCCTTCCTACGAGCAGTACTTC. It encodes CASSKDRGPSYEQYF.

This clone showed up just once. V and J are TRBV30 and TRBJ2-7; 12 nucleotides agree with TRBD2. Trimming took 0 bases from V and 0 from J; bases not matched to a gene: 3. Germline CDR1 GTSNPN, CDR2 SVGIG (reference sequence). The CDR3 length is 16 residues. The CDR3 protein is CAWSVVTSGSSYEQYV. The CDR3 nucleotides are TGTGCCTGGAGTGTGGTGACTAGCGGGAGCTCCTACGAGCAGTACGTC.

V usage is TRBV5-1 and J usage is TRBJ2-3; TRBD2 matches 11 bases. The CDR3 sequence is 16 residues long. Trimming at V came to 4 bases and at J to 2 bases, leaving 6 bases not matched to a gene. The germline V gene encodes CDR1 SGHRS and CDR2 YFSETQ. CDR3 nucleotides: TGCGCCAGCAGCCAGGGACTAGCGGTTTTCACAGATACGCAGTATTTT. This translates into CASSQGLAVFTDTQYF.

The chain joins TRBV6-6 to TRBJ2-7; the match to TRBD1 covers 8 bases. With V trimmed by 6 bases and J by 4 bases, 5 bases remained unmatched. The germline gives CDR1 MNHNY, CDR2 SVGAGI (reference sequence). This CDR3 has 13 residues. CDR3 region: CASRAGQGYEQYF. CDR3 DNA sequence: TGTGCCAGCAGGGCCGGACAGGGTTACGAGCAGTACTTC.

CDR3 amino acids: CASSLRATKYNEQFF. DNA of the CDR3: TGTGCCAGCAGCCTCAGGGCCACCAAGTACAATGAGCAGTTCTTC. The rearrangement links TRBV14 to TRBJ2-1, with a possible D match to TRBD1 (5 bases). The CDR3 is 15 residues long. CDR1 and CDR2 (germline): SGHDN, FVKESK. V lost 4 bases and J lost 4, with 14 bases in between.

V and J are TRBV27 and TRBJ2-4, with 7 bases that match TRBD1. CDR1 and CDR2 from the germline V gene are MNHEY and SMNVEV (reference sequence). Trimming removed 0 bases from V and 10 bases from J; junction bases left unmatched: 9. There are 15 residues in the CDR3. The CDR3 spells CASSLSQGPRQIQYF. Here the CDR3 DNA reads TGTGCCAGCAGTTTATCACAGGGGCCTCGGCAAATTCAGTACTTC.

The chain has TRBV28 and TRBJ2-3, with D perhaps TRBD2 (6 bases). Between the trimmed V and J ends, which lost 2 bases and 4 bases, there was a span of 10 bases. The germline V gene encodes CDR1 MDHEN and CDR2 SYDVKM. CDR3 size: 14 residues. As DNA, the CDR3 is TGTGCCAGCAGTTTAGGCGGGGTAGCAGATACGCAGTATTTT. Its translation is CASSLGGVADTQYF.

This sequence joins TRBV7-9 and TRBJ2-2; 9 bases align to TRBD2. This CDR3 comprises 17 residues. With V trimmed by 1 base and J by 3 bases, 6 bases remained unmatched. Germline CDR1 is SEHNR and CDR2 is FQNEAQ (reference sequence). CDR3 in amino acids: CASSLDRVAGDTGELFF. DNA for the CDR3: TGTGCCAGCAGCTTAGATAGAGTAGCGGGAGACACCGGGGAGCTGTTTTTT.

This clone was observed a single time. The gene calls are TRBV5-5 and TRBJ2-7; 10 bases are a match to TRBD2. The V and J ends lost 2 bases and 3 bases, in that order; junction bases with no gene match: 5. This CDR3 region has 15 residues. Germline CDR1 reads SGHKS; CDR2 reads YYEKEE (reference sequence). The CDR3, as DNA: TGTGCCAGCAGCTTTTTGCCTAGCGGGGGCTACGAGCAGTACGTC. This translates into CASSFLPSGGYEQYV.

The chain joins TRBV11-3 to TRBJ1-2, with 7 bases lining up with TRBD1. CDR3 length equals 17 residues. Losses at the gene ends were 5 bases for V and 0 bases for J; bases not matched to a gene: 12. Germline CDR1 SGHNT, CDR2 YENEEA. CDR3 loop: CASSLRDSGPSNYGYTF. CDR3 bases: TGTGCCAGCAGCCTCCGGGACAGCGGGCCTTCTAACTATGGCTACACCTTC.

In DNA, the CDR3 is TGTGCCACCAGCCCAGGGGGCTATAGCAATCAGCCCCAGCATTTT. Translating it yields CATSPGGYSNQPQHF. The chain employs TRBV24-1 and TRBJ1-5; 8 bases agree with TRBD1. Germline lookup yields CDR1 KGHDR and CDR2 SFDVKD. J gave up 0 bases and V 7 bases, and 4 bases lay outside the gene matches. The CDR3 extends over 15 amino acids.

The chain recombines TRBV5-6 with TRBJ1-2; a weak D match, TRBD1 (5 bases). V was trimmed by 7 bases and J by 8 bases, leaving 18 bases between them. The CDR3 loop spans 13 amino acids. Germline-derived CDR1 and CDR2 are SGHDT and YYEEEE. Here the CDR3 DNA reads TGTGCCAGCGCCGGGCGGGGGTTAAAGGGCTACACCTTC. Residues: CASAGRGLKGYTF.

The rearrangement joins TRBV4-1 to TRBJ2-7; the match to TRBD2 covers 9 bases. CDR1 MGHRA and CDR2 YSYEKL come from the germline V gene. With V trimmed by 1 base and J by 6 bases, 13 bases remained unmatched. The CDR3 consists of 17 residues. The CDR3, as DNA: TGCGCCAGCAGCCAAGCTGCCCCGGGCGGGGGGGCCCCCGAGCAGTACTTC. Encoded protein: CASSQAAPGGGAPEQYF.

This clone has a single count. The chain employs TRBV4-1 and TRBJ2-1, with 13 bases identical to TRBD2. Germline V gives CDR1 MGHRA, CDR2 YSYEKL. This CDR3 region has 16 residues. V lost 1 base, J lost 8 bases, and 5 bases stayed unmatched. The CDR3 nucleotides are TGCGCCAGCAGCCAAGCCCCACTAGCGGGGGGGGATGAGCAGTTCTTC. Its translation: CASSQAPLAGGDEQFF.

The genes are TRBV11-2 and TRBJ2-2, with a tentative D call TRBD1 (6 bases). Trimming removed 5 bases at V and 1 base at J, with 11 bases between. CDR1 SGHAT and CDR2 FQNNGV come from the germline V gene. This CDR3 comprises 15 residues. The CDR3 sequence is CASSRAQGNTGELFF. The CDR3 coding sequence is TGTGCCAGCAGCCGAGCACAGGGGAACACCGGGGAGCTGTTTTTT.

V and J are TRBV7-8 and TRBJ2-2; TRBD2 is a possible D gene (6 bases). Looked up from germline, CDR1 is SGHVS and CDR2 is FQNEAQ. This CDR3 is built from 16 residues. V was pared by 3 bases and J by 1 base, with 12 bases between. Here the CDR3 DNA reads TGTGCCAGCAGCTTTTCTCCCGGGGGGAACACCGGGGAGCTGTTTTTT. Protein: CASSFSPGGNTGELFF.

V gene TRBV29-1 combines with J gene TRBJ1-1, with D tentatively TRBD1 (5 bases). With 7 bases removed from V and 3 bases from J, the gap between germline ends came to 15 bases. The CDR3 runs to 13 residues. Germline assignment: CDR1 SQVTM and CDR2 ANQGSEA. Written as DNA, the CDR3 is TGCAGCGCCGCCAGGGTCCTGGACACTGAAGCTTTCTTT. It is translated as CSAARVLDTEAFF. Together with reference TRBV29-1 and TRBJ1-1, the CDR3 gives the full variable domain: SAVISQKPSRDICQRGTSLTIQCQVDSQVTMMFWYRQQPGQSLTLIATANQGSEATYESGFVIDKFPISRPNLTFSTLTVSNMSPEDSSIYLCSAARVLDTEAFFGQGTRLTVV.

This chain uses TRBV2 with TRBJ1-5; D is undetermined. Trimming shortened V by 3 bases and J by 7 bases, and 10 bases separated the two germline ends. The germline CDR1 and CDR2 sequences are SNHLY and FYNNEI. The CDR3 loop spans 13 amino acids. The CDR3 protein is CASSDRWEQPQHF. The CDR3 bases are TGTGCCAGCAGTGACCGGTGGGAGCAGCCCCAGCATTTT.

The chain employs TRBV4-1 and TRBJ2-3; 8 bases are shared with TRBD1. CDR1 is MGHRA and CDR2 is YSYEKL in the germline V gene. CDR3 length: 19 amino acids. V lost 0 bases to trimming and J lost 0 bases; unmatched junction nucleotides: 11. This CDR3 reads CASSQDFGQGSNSTDTQYF. The CDR3 DNA follows: TGCGCCAGCAGCCAAGATTTCGGACAGGGCTCAAATAGCACAGATACGCAGTATTTT.

This sequence joins TRBV6-5 and TRBJ1-1; maybe TRBD1 (5 bases). CDR3 length: 12 amino acids. Per germline, CDR1 MNHEY and CDR2 SVGAGI. Trimming removed 3 bases at V and 6 bases at J, with 8 bases between. In DNA, the CDR3 is TGTGCCAGCAGTTATGGAGGGGCTGAAGCTTTCTTT. Translation gives CASSYGGAEAFF.

This chain links TRBV6-5 with TRBJ2-2, with 7 bases aligning to TRBD2. Germline-derived CDR1 and CDR2 are MNHEY and SVGAGI. The junction had 9 bases not matched to a gene; V was cut back by 3 bases and J by 5 bases. The CDR3 has 16 amino acids. The CDR3 coding sequence is TGTGCCAGCAGTTATTTCGGGGGGACCAGAACCGGGGAGCTGTTTTTT. This encodes CASSYFGGTRTGELFF.